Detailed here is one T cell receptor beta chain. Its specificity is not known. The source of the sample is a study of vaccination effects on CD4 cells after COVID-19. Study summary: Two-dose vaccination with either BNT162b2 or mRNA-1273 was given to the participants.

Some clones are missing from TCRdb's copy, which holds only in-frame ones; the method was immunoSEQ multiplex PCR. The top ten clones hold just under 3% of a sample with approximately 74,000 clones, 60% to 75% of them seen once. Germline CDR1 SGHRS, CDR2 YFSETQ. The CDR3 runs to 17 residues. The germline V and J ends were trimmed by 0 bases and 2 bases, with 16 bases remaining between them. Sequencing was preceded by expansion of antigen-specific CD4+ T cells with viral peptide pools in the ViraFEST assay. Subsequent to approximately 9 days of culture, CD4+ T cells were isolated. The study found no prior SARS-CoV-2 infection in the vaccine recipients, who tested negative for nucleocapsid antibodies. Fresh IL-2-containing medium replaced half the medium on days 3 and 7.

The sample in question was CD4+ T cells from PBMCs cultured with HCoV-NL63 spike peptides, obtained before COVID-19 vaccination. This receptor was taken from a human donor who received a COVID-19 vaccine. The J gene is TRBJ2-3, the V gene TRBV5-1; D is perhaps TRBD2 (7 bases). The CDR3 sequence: CASSLGLSRGATDTQYF. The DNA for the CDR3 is TGCGCCAGCAGCTTGGGCCTCTCCCGGGGGGCCACAGATACGCAGTATTTT.